This paragraph covers one T cell receptor (beta chain) sequence. In its sample, this clonotype was seen many times. The clone's antigen remains unknown. Base qualities were left out, and no much larger clone turns up one base away. The sample's time point, from its label and the paper: pre-sensitization, week 0. In the paper's terms, the treatment or condition label means: therapeutic diphenylcyclopropenone sensitization with weekly scalp DPC. At each patch-test visit, blood was drawn before the patch test was applied. Eligible patients were aged 18 to 70, diagnosed with alopecia, deemed suitable for DPC therapy, and excluded if pregnant. Total RNA was isolated from unfractionated whole blood collected in Tempus Blood RNA tubes. V and J are truncated by 4 bases and 7 bases respectively, leaving an intervening sequence of 17 bases. CDR1 is given as SGHRS and CDR2 as YFSETQ, both from the germline V gene. From the cysteine up to the phenylalanine, the CDR3 has a length of 15 residues. The CDR3 DNA has 45 bases and is translated from base 1.

The library came from RACE. For sequencing, a NextSeq 500 was employed. Library preparation attached unique molecular identifiers to individual cDNA molecules for quantitative, reproducible TCR counting. Each blood RNA sample was used to sequence both TCR alpha and TCR beta chains. As for how the authors treated the data: A median of roughly 100,000 TCRs per sample was observed, with a range of roughly 20,000 to 700,000. The Decombinator software suite was used to annotate the V, J and CDR3 of the TCR reads. Every sample was subsampled to the same number of TCRs (28,000) for the PS versus PT1 abundance plots. Expanded TCRs were defined as absent before sensitization and observed at least eight times at the 2-week time point. The public reads were reprocessed in TCRdb via fastp at Q25 and MiXCR, keeping in-frame beta chains. Merged by CDR3 protein, the rows form single entries marked with the most common genes and DNA. The V and J calls reflect TCRdb's pipeline rather than the authors' work. The sample table contains approximately 370,000 distinct CDR3 sequences; only one count was recorded for roughly 6% of them. The ten biggest clones cover around 8.8% of the sample.

These data are taken from a study of human T cells and chemical hapten exposure (dated by TCRdb to about 2021). In the study overall: For sensitization, 2% DPC in acetone was applied to an approximately 2 cm by approximately 2 cm area of upper inner arm skin. Throughout the study period of 20 to 30 weeks, patients also received therapeutic DPC doses to the scalp every week. Patch testing was done on the upper back using Finn chambers containing 0.01% DPC, and results were scored after 6 days according to International Contact Dermatitis Research Group standards. Most of the patients in the cohort were female, and the cohort covered alopecia areata with under or over 50% scalp involvement, alopecia totalis and alopecia universalis. Libraries were combined into a pool for sequencing, and differences in TCR yield between samples came mainly from small differences in library volumes within the pool. In alopecia patients, the study followed how the peripheral blood TCR repertoire changed in vivo over primary and secondary sensitization to diphenylcyclopropenone (DPC), a hapten. Blood was sampled from patients pre-sensitization (week 0) and at 2, 6 and about 24 weeks after DPC sensitization. Roughly 30 alopecia patients provided blood for TCR sequencing at one to four time points (pre-sensitization, 2, 6 and 24 weeks). The full study reports these points: Expanded TCRs formed significantly more large CDR3 similarity clusters than pre-sensitization or healthy control sets, consistent with antigen-driven responses. No change with DPC sensitization was found in the number of TCRs above 1 in 1000 frequency, and no evidence of global repertoire structure alterations was found. All patients had alopecia, a presumed autoimmune disease, so their immune response might differ from that of healthy individuals. The number of PT1 expanded TCRs positively correlated with patch test score, significant at thresholds 8, 16 and 32 but not 4. After repeated subsampling, changes were observed in the strength of the expansion versus patch-test correlation and in the threshold at which the correlation became significant.

The V and J genes are TRBV5-1 and TRBJ2-2, with a weak D call of TRBD1 (5 bases match). Sequencing was performed on whole blood, taken in connection with sensitization to the hapten diphenylcyclopropenone (DPC). This TCR came from a woman aged 18-29 years with alopecia areata. Some clones in this sample may be carry-over from other donors' samples. The DNA sequence is as follows: TGCGCCAGCAGCCCGATGACAGCGTTCGGCGGGGAGCTGTTTTTT. Its protein is CASSPMTAFGGELFF.